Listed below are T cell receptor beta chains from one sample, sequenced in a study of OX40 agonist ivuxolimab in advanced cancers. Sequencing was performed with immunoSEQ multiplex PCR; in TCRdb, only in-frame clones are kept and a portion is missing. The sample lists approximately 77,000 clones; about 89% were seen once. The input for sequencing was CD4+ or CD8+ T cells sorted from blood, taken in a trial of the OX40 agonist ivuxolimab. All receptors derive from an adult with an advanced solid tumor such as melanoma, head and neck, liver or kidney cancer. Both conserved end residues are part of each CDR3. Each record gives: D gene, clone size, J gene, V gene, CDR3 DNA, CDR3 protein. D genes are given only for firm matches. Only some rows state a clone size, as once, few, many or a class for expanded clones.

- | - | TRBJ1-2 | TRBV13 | TGTGCCAGCAGTGATACGGGGGGAAACTATGGCTACACCTTC | CASSDTGGNYGYTF
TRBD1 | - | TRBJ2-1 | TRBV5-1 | TGCGCCAGCAGCTCGGGACAGAACTCCTACAATGAGCAGTTCTTC | CASSSGQNSYNEQFF
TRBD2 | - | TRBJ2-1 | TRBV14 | TGTGCCAGCAGCCACCTGGCGGGAGGGCCGGGGAATGAGCAGTTCTTC | CASSHLAGGPGNEQFF
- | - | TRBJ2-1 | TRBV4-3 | TGCGCCAGCAGCCAAGACAGGGTCGGTGCCGCGGAGCAGTTCTTC | CASSQDRVGAAEQFF
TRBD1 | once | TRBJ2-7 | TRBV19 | TGTGCCAGTAGTATAGCGGGACAGGGTACCTACGAGCAGTACTTC | CASSIAGQGTYEQYF
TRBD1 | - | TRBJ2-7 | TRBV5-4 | TGTGCCAGCAGGCGGACAGGTTTCCACGAGCAGTACTTC | CASRRTGFHEQYF
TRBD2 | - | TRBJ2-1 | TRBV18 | TGTGCCAGCTCACCTCGCCTTCTAGCGGGCTACTCCTACAATGAGCAGTTCTTC | CASSPRLLAGYSYNEQFF
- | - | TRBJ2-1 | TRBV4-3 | TGCGCCAGCAGCCAAGATCGTGCTAGGGCGGGCAATGAGCAGTTCTTC | CASSQDRARAGNEQFF
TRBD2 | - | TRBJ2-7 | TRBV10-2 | TGCGCCAGCAGTGAGAAGGTGGGGGGACTAGCGGGTGAGCAGTACTTC | CASSEKVGGLAGEQYF
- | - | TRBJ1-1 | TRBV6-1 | TGTGCCAGCCGTCCGGGGGGCACTGAAGCTTTCTTT | CASRPGGTEAFF
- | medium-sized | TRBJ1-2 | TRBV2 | TGTGCCAGCAGTGATACGGGGGGAAACTATGGCTACACCTTC | CASSDTGGNYGYTF
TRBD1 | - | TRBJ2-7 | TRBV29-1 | TGCAGCGTTGAAATGGGGAACACAGGGGAAACCTACGAGCAGTACTTC | CSVEMGNTGETYEQYF
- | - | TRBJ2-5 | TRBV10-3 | TGTGCCATCAGTGATTTGGGGGTTGAGGAGACCCAGTACTTC | CAISDLGVEETQYF
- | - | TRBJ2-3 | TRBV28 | TGTGCCAGCAGTTTATATAGCGGTAGCACAGATACGCAGTATTTT | CASSLYSGSTDTQYF
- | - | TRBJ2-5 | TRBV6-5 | TGTGCCAGCAGTTACTCGGGGGAGGCAGAGACCCAGTACTTC | CASSYSGEAETQYF
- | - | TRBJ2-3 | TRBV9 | TGTGCCAGCAGCGTAGGGGGGCTTCGCACAGATACGCAGTATTTT | CASSVGGLRTDTQYF
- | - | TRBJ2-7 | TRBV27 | TGTGCCAGCAGCTCTTCTGGCCCGACCCTCTACGAGCAGTACTTC | CASSSSGPTLYEQYF
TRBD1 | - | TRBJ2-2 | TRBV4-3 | TGCGCCAGCAGCAAGGACAGGGCGAACACCGGGGAGCTGTTTTTT | CASSKDRANTGELFF
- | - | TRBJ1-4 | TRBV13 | TGTGCCAGCAGCATGTCGGGGGTCCAGGATGAAAAACTGTTTTTT | CASSMSGVQDEKLFF
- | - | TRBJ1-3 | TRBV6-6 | TGTGCCAGCAGTCCAGGGAGCTCTGGAAACACCATATATTTT | CASSPGSSGNTIYF
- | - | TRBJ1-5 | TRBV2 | TGTGCCAGCAGTGAAGAAACGGACAGCGACAATAGCAATCAGCCCCAGCATTTT | CASSEETDSDNSNQPQHF
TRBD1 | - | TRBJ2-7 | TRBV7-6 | TGTGCCAGCAGCTCAGCAGGGGGCTCCTACGAGCAGTACTTC | CASSSAGGSYEQYF
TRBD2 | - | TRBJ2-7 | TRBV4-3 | TGCGCCAGCAGCCAACGGGAGGGCTCCTACGAGCAGTACTTC | CASSQREGSYEQYF
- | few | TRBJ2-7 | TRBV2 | TGTGCCAGCAGTGAAGCGCAGATCCTTATGGCCTACGAGCAGTACTTC | CASSEAQILMAYEQYF
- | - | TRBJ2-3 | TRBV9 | TGTGCCAGCAGCATCCGGGACATAACAGATACGCAGTATTTT | CASSIRDITDTQYF
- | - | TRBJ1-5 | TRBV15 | TGTGCCACCAGCTCCGGGCGGGTGCAGCCCCAGCATTTT | CATSSGRVQPQHF
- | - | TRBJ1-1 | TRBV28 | TGTGCCAGCAGGGAAGAGGAGCCGATGAACACTGAAGCTTTCTTT | CASREEEPMNTEAFF
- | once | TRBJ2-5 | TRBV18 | TGTGCCAGCTCACCACCTTCCGACGAGACCCAGTACTTC | CASSPPSDETQYF
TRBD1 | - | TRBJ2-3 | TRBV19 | TGTGCCAGTACTACCGGGACAGGGGTCGCAGATACGCAGTATTTT | CASTTGTGVADTQYF
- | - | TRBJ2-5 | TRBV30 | TGTGCCTGGAGTGCCGGCAGGGGCAGGGAGACCCAGTACTTC | CAWSAGRGRETQYF
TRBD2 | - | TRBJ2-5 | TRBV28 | TGTGCCAGCAGGCCCGGCGCTAGCGGGAGGCAAGAGACCCAGTACTTC | CASRPGASGRQETQYF
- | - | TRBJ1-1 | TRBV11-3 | TGTGCCAGCAGCGCATTACTCTTAACCCAGGGCACTGAAGCTTTCTTT | CASSALLLTQGTEAFF
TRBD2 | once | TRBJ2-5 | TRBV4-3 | TGCGCCAGCAGCCAAGATGTAGCGGGAGAAGAGACCCAGTACTTC | CASSQDVAGEETQYF
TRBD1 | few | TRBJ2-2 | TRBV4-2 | TGTGCCAGCAGCCCCATCACAGGGGTGACGACCGGGGAGCTGTTTTTT | CASSPITGVTTGELFF
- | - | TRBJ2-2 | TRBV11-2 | TGTGCCAGCAGCTTTAAGGGGAACACCGGGGAGCTGTTTTTT | CASSFKGNTGELFF
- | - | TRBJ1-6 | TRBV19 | TGTGCCAGTAGTTCCAAAGGCCCGGGAACCTATAATTCACCCCTCCACTTT | CASSSKGPGTYNSPLHF
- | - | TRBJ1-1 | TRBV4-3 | TGCGCCAGCAGCCAAGATCCGAACACTGAAGCTTTCTTT | CASSQDPNTEAFF
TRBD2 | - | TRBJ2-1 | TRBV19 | TGTGCCAGTAGTATCGCTAGCGGAAACTCCTACAATGAGCAGTTCTTC | CASSIASGNSYNEQFF
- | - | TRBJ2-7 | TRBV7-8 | TGTGCCAGCAGCTTAAGGCAGGGGTCCGAGCAGTACTTC | CASSLRQGSEQYF
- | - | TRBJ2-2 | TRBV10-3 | TGTGCCATCAGTGTGACTGGTACCGGGGAGCTGTTTTTT | CAISVTGTGELFF
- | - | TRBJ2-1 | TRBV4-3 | TGCGCCAGCAGAGCCTACAGGGCAAACAATGAGCAGTTCTTC | CASRAYRANNEQFF
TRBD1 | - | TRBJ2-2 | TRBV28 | TGTGCCAGCAGTTCTCGGGACAGGGCTCCCGGGGAGCTGTTTTTT | CASSSRDRAPGELFF
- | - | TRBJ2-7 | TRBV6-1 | TGTGCCAGCAGTGATTTAGGGGGAGGTTACGAGCAGTACTTC | CASSDLGGGYEQYF
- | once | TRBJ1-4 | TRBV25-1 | TGTGCCAGCAGTGAATACAGGGGAACTAATGAAAAACTGTTTTTT | CASSEYRGTNEKLFF
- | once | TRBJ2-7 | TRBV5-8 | TGTGCCAGCAGCCCGCTCCCGGAGGCCCTCTACGAGCAGTACTTC | CASSPLPEALYEQYF
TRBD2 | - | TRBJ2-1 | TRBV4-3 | TGCGCCAGCAGCCAAGATGACAGCGGGAGGTCCCATGAGCAGTTCTTC | CASSQDDSGRSHEQFF
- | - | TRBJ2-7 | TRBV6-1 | TGTGCCACCGGATTAGCGGTTGGAACCTACGAGCAGTACTTC | CATGLAVGTYEQYF
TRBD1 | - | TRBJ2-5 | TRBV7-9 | TGTGCCAGCAGCTTAGTAGGACAGGGGCAAGAGACCCAGTACTTC | CASSLVGQGQETQYF
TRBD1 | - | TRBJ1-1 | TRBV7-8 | TGTGCCAGCAGCCATTCCCAGGACAGGGCTGAAACTGAAGCTTTCTTT | CASSHSQDRAETEAFF
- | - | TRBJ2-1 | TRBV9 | TGTGCCAGCAGCCCGGACCTTAATGAGCAGTTCTTC | CASSPDLNEQFF
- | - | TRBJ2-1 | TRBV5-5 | TGTGCCAGCAGCTTGCCGGCAGGGGACTTATTGGTCTATGAGCAGTTCTTC | CASSLPAGDLLVYEQFF
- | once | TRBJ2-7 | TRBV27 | TGTGCCAGCGGTCCTCTGTACGAGCAGTACTTC | CASGPLYEQYF
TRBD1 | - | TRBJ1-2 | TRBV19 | TGTGCCAGTACCTCCGCCCGGGGACAGGGCAGCTCTAACTATGGCTACACCTTC | CASTSARGQGSSNYGYTF
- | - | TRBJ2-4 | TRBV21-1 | TGTGCCAGCAGCAAGTCCTTAGAGGAGGGGGTCATAGCCAAAAACATTCAGTACTTC | CASSKSLEEGVIAKNIQYF